Included here is one TCR beta chain sequence, with context. This sample is drawn from a study of control samples from healthy donors and cancer patients. There are 16 residues in the CDR3. V dropped 5 bases and J dropped 0; count of bases not matched to a gene: 9. Germline CDR1 is LNHDA and CDR2 is SQIVND (reference sequence). Generated by immunoSEQ multiplex PCR, the TCRdb table keeps only in-frame clones and is missing some. The sample holds more than 85,000 clones, about 92% seen once. Sequencing was done on a sample of blood. This TCR derives from a woman aged 18-29 years in good health. This chain uses TRBV19 with TRBJ1-1, with 7 nucleotides matching TRBD1. The DNA of the CDR3 is TGTGCCAGTAGTGAGACAGGGAGATGGGTGAACACTGAAGCTTTCTTT. It is translated as CASSETGRWVNTEAFF. The whole variable domain, remainder taken from reference TRBV19 and TRBJ1-1, is DGGITQSPKYLFRKEGQNVTLSCEQNLNHDAMYWYRQDPGQGLRLIYYSQIVNDFQKGDIAEGYSVSREKKESFPLTVTSAQKNPTAFYLCASSETGRWVNTEAFFGQGTRLTVV.